The entry that follows covers one TCR beta chain sequence. Its antigen remains unidentified. V was shortened by 5 bases and J by 6 bases, with 18 bases between the two germline ends. Germline CDR1 MGHRA, CDR2 YSYEKL. The CDR3 has 15 residues. The sample is drawn from a study of T cells after yellow fever vaccination. Study outcomes and limitations: Re-detected after boosting: most primary clones, 95% to 98% of CD4 and less than 90% of CD8. Contamination by abundant bulk-population clonotypes could be present in FACS-sorted repertoires.

TCRdb re-derived calls from the 5' RACE reads in MiXCR, one entry per CDR3 protein. The table lists 300,000 to 350,000 distinct CDR3 sequences, about 4% of them singletons. This receptor was taken from a man aged 18 to 29 who received the YFV17D yellow fever vaccine. The material sequenced was PBMCs, taken 5 days after the yellow fever booster vaccination. The chain employs TRBV4-1 and TRBJ2-3; maybe TRBD1 (6 bases). The DNA for the CDR3 is TGCGCCAGCAGCGAAAGGGGGTCTAGGTTGGATACGCAGTATTTT. Translating it yields CASSERGSRLDTQYF.